Each of the 24 T cell receptor beta chains below was sequenced from the same sample in a study of shared clonotypes between healthy human individuals. Clones were read by immunoSEQ multiplex PCR, and TCRdb kept only the in-frame ones, dropping some. This table has about a million clones, roughly 80% appearing once. The material sequenced was memory CD4+ T cells from PBMCs. As to subset: CD45RA-negative fraction. All receptors derive from a man aged 18 to 35 in good health. Some clones in this sample may be carry-over from other donors' samples.

A few counts support this clone. The rearrangement uses TRBV5-1 and TRBJ1-1; TRBD1 might be the D (6 bases). Between the trimmed V and J ends, which lost 4 bases and 1 base, there was a span of 14 bases. This CDR3 region has 15 residues. Germline-derived CDR1 and CDR2 are SGHRS and YFSETQ. For the CDR3, the DNA is TGCGCCAGCAGCCCGAGGGGGGGTACGAACACTGAAGCTTTCTTT. This codes for CASSPRGGTNTEAFF.

This clone was counted a single time. V and J are TRBV18 and TRBJ1-5; D is undetermined. The CDR3 contains 15 residues. The V end lost 6 bases, the J end lost 4 bases, and 16 bases lay between the germline ends. The V gene's germline CDR1 is KGHSH and CDR2 LQKENI. The CDR3 reads CASSTRGGNNQPQHF. The CDR3, as DNA: TGTGCCAGCTCGACACGGGGAGGCAATAATCAGCCCCAGCATTTT.

The chain employs TRBV5-6 and TRBJ1-1, with D possibly being TRBD1 (6 bases). Germline V gene lookup returns CDR1 SGHDT and CDR2 YYEEEE. Trimming pared 1 base from V and 2 bases from J, leaving 9 bases between. This CDR3 contains 14 residues. For the CDR3, the DNA is TGTGCCAGCAGCTTGCTCGGGGGCAACACTGAAGCTTTCTTT. It codes for CASSLLGGNTEAFF. Full variable domain (outside the CDR3, taken from reference TRBV5-6 and TRBJ1-1): DAGVTQSPTHLIKTRGQQVTLRCSPKSGHDTVSWYQQALGQGPQFIFQYYEEEERQRGNFPDRFSGHQFPNYSSELNVNALLLGDSALYLCASSLLGGNTEAFFGQGTRLTVV.

This chain uses TRBV14 with TRBJ2-1; tentative D call: TRBD1 (5 bases). The germline CDR1 and CDR2 sequences are SGHDN and FVKESK. The CDR3 is 14 residues long. The V end lost 4 bases, the J end lost 7 bases, and 14 bases lay between the germline ends. CDR3 in DNA: TGTGCCAGCAGCCGGTGGCAGGGTGGAAATGAGCAGTTCTTC. This codes for CASSRWQGGNEQFF.

The J gene is TRBJ2-7, the V gene TRBV19, with TRBD2 matching over 10 bases. Germline V gene lookup returns CDR1 LNHDA and CDR2 SQIVND (reference sequence). The J segment lost 3 bases and the V segment lost 1 base, leaving 3 bases of the junction unmatched. CDR3 size: 15 residues. The CDR3 sequence is CASSIASGRGYEQYF. Here the CDR3 DNA reads TGTGCCAGTAGTATAGCCAGCGGGAGGGGCTACGAGCAGTACTTC.

The gene calls are TRBV7-3 and TRBJ2-5, with D tentatively TRBD1 (6 bases). Germline V lookup: CDR1 SGHTA, CDR2 FQGTGA. The V and J ends lost 4 bases and 1 base respectively, with 13 bases between them. The CDR3 runs 15 residues. The CDR3 DNA is TGTGCCAGCAGCTATTTGACAGGTTTCCAAGAGACCCAGTACTTC. Translation gives CASSYLTGFQETQYF. Filled out from reference TRBV7-3 and TRBJ2-5, the complete variable domain reads GAGVSQTPSNKVTEKGKYVELRCDPISGHTALYWYRQSLGQGPEFLIYFQGTGAADDSGLPNDRFFAVRPEGSVSTLKIQRTERGDSAVYLCASSYLTGFQETQYFGPGTRLLVL.

The V and J genes are TRBV28 and TRBJ1-2; 9 bases fit TRBD1. From germline, CDR1 is MDHEN and CDR2 SYDVKM. This CDR3 is built from 16 residues. V trimming: 4 bases; J trimming: 6 bases; junction bases outside the gene matches: 12. CDR3 region: CASSSGQGGRLDGYTF. The CDR3 DNA is TGTGCCAGCAGTTCGGGACAGGGCGGGAGACTGGATGGCTACACCTTC.

V gene TRBV27 combines with J gene TRBJ2-7; 8 bases line up with TRBD1. The junction had 9 bases not matched to a gene; V was cut back by 3 bases and J by 5 bases. Germline assignment: CDR1 MNHEY and CDR2 SMNVEV (reference sequence). The CDR3 runs to 15 residues. The DNA for the CDR3 is TGTGCCAGCAGTTTTACCCCCGACAGGGGCAACGAGCAGTACTTC. Protein: CASSFTPDRGNEQYF.

The CDR3 region is CASRYGRYNEQFF. In DNA form, the CDR3 reads TGTGCCAGCAGATACGGACGTTACAATGAGCAGTTCTTC. The chain carries TRBV6-5 and TRBJ2-1; D not certain. The CDR3 is 13 amino acids. The V gene lost 6 bases and the J gene lost 4 bases, with 10 bases spanning the gap. Germline CDR1 and CDR2: MNHEY and SVGAGI.

The CDR3 spells CASSVARYNSPLHF. CDR3 nucleotides: TGTGCCAGCAGTGTGGCACGGTATAATTCACCCCTCCACTTT. This chain uses TRBV2 with TRBJ1-6; D uncertain. CDR1 and CDR2 from the germline V gene are SNHLY and FYNNEI. Trimming left V 4 bases short and J 4 bases short, with 8 bases between. The CDR3 is made up of 14 amino acids.

This clone was counted a few times. This rearrangement joins TRBV5-1 to TRBJ2-1, with 7 nucleotides matching TRBD2. Germline CDR1 reads SGHRS; CDR2 reads YFSETQ. The ends lost 4 bases at V and 3 bases at J; junction bases unmatched: 7. This CDR3 contains 15 residues. The DNA of the CDR3 is TGCGCCAGCAGCCCCCGGGACTACTTCTACAATGAGCAGTTCTTC. Amino acids: CASSPRDYFYNEQFF.

Details on this clone: Other DNA variants within this sample encode the same CDR3. The chain is built from TRBV15 and TRBJ2-5; D not resolved. The CDR3 is made up of 12 amino acids. From germline, CDR1 is LNHNV and CDR2 YYDKDF (reference sequence). The V end was cut by 1 base, the J end by 4 bases, with 4 bases between. Here the CDR3 DNA reads TGTGCCACCAGCAGAGGGTTAGAGACCCAGTACTTC. Protein sequence: CATSRGLETQYF. Drawing the rest from reference TRBV15 and TRBJ2-5, the complete variable domain is DAMVIQNPRYQVTQFGKPVTLSCSQTLNHNVMYWYQQKSSQAPKLLFHYYDKDFNNEADTPDNFQSRRPNTSFCFLDIRSPGLGDTAMYLCATSRGLETQYFGPGTRLLVL.

This chain connects TRBV5-1 to TRBJ2-6; D not resolved. The CDR3 runs 16 residues. CDR1 is SGHRS and CDR2 is YFSETQ in the germline V gene. Trimming shortened V by 0 bases and J by 2 bases, and 9 bases separated the two germline ends. CDR3 sequence reads: CASSLDLGTGANVLTF. Here the CDR3 DNA reads TGCGCCAGCAGCTTGGACCTGGGCACTGGGGCCAACGTCCTGACTTTC.

V gene TRBV7-3 combines with J gene TRBJ1-4; D is undetermined. From germline, CDR1 is SGHTA and CDR2 FQGTGA. This CDR3 contains 13 residues. Trimming took 1 base from V and 7 from J, leaving 7 bases between them. In DNA, the CDR3 is TGTGCCAGCAGCTTAATCCGGGGTGAAAAACTGTTTTTT. Protein sequence: CASSLIRGEKLFF. The full variable domain, rest sourced from reference TRBV7-3 and TRBJ1-4, is GAGVSQTPSNKVTEKGKYVELRCDPISGHTALYWYRQSLGQGPEFLIYFQGTGAADDSGLPNDRFFAVRPEGSVSTLKIQRTERGDSAVYLCASSLIRGEKLFFGSGTQLSVL.

The chain has TRBV5-8 and TRBJ2-5; TRBD1 matches 9 bases. J was trimmed by 2 bases and V by 0 bases; bases with no gene match: 8. CDR1 is SGHTS, CDR2 YDEGEE, per germline. This CDR3 comprises 17 residues. This CDR3 is CASSLGGQGAAQETQYF. CDR3 in DNA: TGTGCCAGCAGCTTGGGGGGACAGGGAGCGGCACAAGAGACCCAGTACTTC.

This sequence joins TRBV5-1 and TRBJ2-7; 7 bases fit TRBD2. The J segment lost 7 bases and the V segment lost 0 bases, leaving 7 bases of the junction unmatched. CDR3 size: 14 residues. Germline V lookup: CDR1 SGHRS, CDR2 YFSETQ. The DNA for the CDR3 is TGCGCCAGCAGCTTGGTGGCGGGAGTTGGGGAGCAGTACTTC. Amino acid sequence: CASSLVAGVGEQYF.

J is TRBJ2-5 and V is TRBV5-1; 12 bases line up with TRBD2. The CDR3 loop spans 14 amino acids. The V and J ends lost 4 bases and 4 bases, in that order; junction bases with no gene match: 2. Germline CDR1 SGHRS, CDR2 YFSETQ. The CDR3 loop is CASSKTSGRETQYF. For the CDR3, the DNA is TGCGCCAGCAGCAAGACTAGCGGGAGAGAGACCCAGTACTTC.

This clone was picked up one time. Other nucleotide sequences from this sample produce the same CDR3. CDR3 region: CASSLGRGTDTQYF. In nucleotides, the CDR3 is TGTGCCAGCAGCTTAGGAAGGGGCACAGATACGCAGTATTTT. V usage is TRBV11-2 and J usage is TRBJ2-3; D not resolved. This CDR3 has 14 amino acids. V lost 1 base, J lost 1 base, and 6 bases lay in between. Germline V gene sequence: CDR1 SGHAT, CDR2 FQNNGV.

This clone was counted only a few times. The V call is TRBV5-1, the J call TRBJ2-7, with TRBD2 identical over 8 bases. This CDR3 comprises 15 residues. V lost 2 bases, J lost 5 bases, and 9 bases stayed unmatched. Looked up from germline, CDR1 is SGHRS and CDR2 is YFSETQ. The CDR3 loop is CASSFSAGVGDEQYF. The CDR3 DNA is TGCGCCAGCAGCTTCTCAGCGGGAGTAGGTGACGAGCAGTACTTC.

This clone was seen a single time. The chain is built from TRBV19 and TRBJ2-7; either TRBD1 or TRBD2 may supply D (5 bases each). CDR3 length equals 20 residues. V was cut by 4 bases and J by 0 bases, with 28 bases left in between. Germline values: CDR1 LNHDA, CDR2 SQIVND (reference sequence). The CDR3 sequence: CASSTKPWGMGTASSYEQYF. The CDR3 DNA is TGTGCCAGTAGTACAAAGCCCTGGGGGATGGGGACGGCTAGCTCCTACGAGCAGTACTTC.

As concerns this clone: The junction does not match germline at one end; this may be a read error. The gene calls are TRBV28 and TRBJ1-2; a possible D gene is TRBD1 (5 bases). Germline assignment: CDR1 MDHEN and CDR2 SYDVKM. The CDR3 runs to 14 residues. CDR3 nucleotides: TGTGCCAGCAGCTTCCCCGGCACAGGTTATGTCTACACCTTC. Its protein product is CASSFPGTGYVYTF.

This chain connects TRBV7-3 to TRBJ2-2; D unclear. V gave up 5 bases and J gave up 7 bases, with 11 bases separating them. Germline V CDR1 and CDR2: SGHTA, FQGTGA. The CDR3 covers 13 residues. CDR3 DNA: TGTGCCAGCAGCCCTCCGGGTGGCGGGGAGCTGTTTTTT. It translates to CASSPPGGGELFF. Filled out from reference TRBV7-3 and TRBJ2-2, the complete variable domain reads GAGVSQTPSNKVTEKGKYVELRCDPISGHTALYWYRQSLGQGPEFLIYFQGTGAADDSGLPNDRFFAVRPEGSVSTLKIQRTERGDSAVYLCASSPPGGGELFFGEGSRLTVL.

This clone was recorded only once. The chain carries TRBV6-5 and TRBJ2-1; D is undetermined. The V end was cut by 0 bases, the J end by 8 bases, with 14 bases between. The CDR3 covers 15 residues. CDR1 is MNHEY and CDR2 is SVGAGI in the germline V gene. The CDR3 DNA reads TGTGCCAGCAGTTACTCGCGTGGAACCCCCGATGAGCAGTTCTTC. It specifies CASSYSRGTPDEQFF.

The CDR3 protein is CAGGPWRLNEKLFF. CDR3 coding DNA: TGTGCCGGAGGGCCCTGGAGACTTAATGAAAAACTGTTTTTT. The chain has TRBV5-8 and TRBJ1-4; the D is unclear. Germline CDR1 reads SGHTS; CDR2 reads YDEGEE. This CDR3 is built from 14 residues. V lost 10 bases and J 4 bases, leaving 17 bases between the germline ends.